This paragraph covers one TCR beta chain sequence. The antigen is undetermined. The source of the sample is a study of graft-versus-host responses after intestinal transplantation. For the study at large: Transplants were multivisceral, liver-intestinal, or isolated intestinal.

The CDR3 spans 16 residues. Losses at the gene ends were 2 bases for V and 4 bases for J; bases not matched to a gene: 4. In germline, CDR1 is MNHNS, CDR2 SASEGT. Some clones are missing from TCRdb's copy, which holds only in-frame ones; the method was immunoSEQ multiplex PCR. The table shows tens of thousands of clones, with over 80% occurring only once. Study-level findings and limits: Ileal or blood samples showed some GvH clones first, and such clones were also found in recipient marrow. In patients with graft-donor T cell macrochimerism, allograft graft-versus-host to host-versus-graft clonal ratios were high.

The chain recombines TRBV6-1 with TRBJ1-5; 11 nucleotides align to TRBD1. The source was PBMCs, collected 98 days after intestinal transplantation. The receptor was derived from a human patient who received an intestinal transplant, so some T cells may come from the graft donor. CDR3: CASSEWGQGGNQPQHF. CDR3 DNA sequence: TGTGCCAGCAGTGAATGGGGACAGGGGGGAAATCAGCCCCAGCATTTT.